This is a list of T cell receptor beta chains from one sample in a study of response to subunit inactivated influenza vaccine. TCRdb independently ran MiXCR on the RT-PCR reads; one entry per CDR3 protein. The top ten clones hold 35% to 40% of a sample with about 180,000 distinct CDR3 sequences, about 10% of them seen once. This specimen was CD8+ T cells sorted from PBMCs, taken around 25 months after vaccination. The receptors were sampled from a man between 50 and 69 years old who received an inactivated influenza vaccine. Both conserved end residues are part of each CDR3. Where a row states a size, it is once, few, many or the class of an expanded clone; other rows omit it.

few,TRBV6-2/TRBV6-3,CASSPRGSWGNQPQHF
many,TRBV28,CASSSRVFNEQYF
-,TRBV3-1,CASSQDASGRPDTQYF
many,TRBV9,CASSVDGSGNYNEQFF
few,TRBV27,CASSLSGYLAGGGETQYF
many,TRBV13,CASSPMNSGANVLTF
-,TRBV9,CASSAGTGSFSQPQHF
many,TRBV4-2,CASSPKGVGLEALEQFF
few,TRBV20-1,CSARDLGQLFPYEQYF
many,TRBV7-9,CASSFGNTEAFF
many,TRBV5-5,CASSEEWDEQYF
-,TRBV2,CASMQGERFYTF
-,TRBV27,CASSFVAGAETQYF
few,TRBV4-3,CASSQDFQGGGKDEQYF
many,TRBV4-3,CASSPPSFNYGYTF
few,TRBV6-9,CASSYSYTGVSYEQYF
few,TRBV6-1,CASTKGVHAYNEQFF
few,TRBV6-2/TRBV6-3,CASSYSEQDSYNEQFF
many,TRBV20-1,CSARDGGYYYNEQFF
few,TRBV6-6,CASSYYGAAAFF
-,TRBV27,CASRDRGGHQPQHF
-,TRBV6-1,CATREGGHYSNQPQHF
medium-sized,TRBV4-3,CASSLTGLDDEQFF
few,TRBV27,CASSLSRQTTDTQYF
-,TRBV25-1,CASSTGQGYTEAFF
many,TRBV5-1,CASSLNRGNEQYF
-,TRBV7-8,CASSMETSYNEQFF
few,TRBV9,CASSVAGRETDTQYF
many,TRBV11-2,CASSLGTGSTYEQYF
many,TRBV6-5,CASSYSIPRGGSPLHF
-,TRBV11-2,CASSPRGFRGNQPQHF
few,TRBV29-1,CSVAEPNYNEQFF
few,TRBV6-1,CASSTTGRTHSYEQYF
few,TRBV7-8,CASSSLGGAYNEQFF
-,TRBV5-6,CASSVLSRTYLSNEQFF
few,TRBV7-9,CASSIISSGSEQYF
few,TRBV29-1,CSDRRGDGYTF
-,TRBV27,CASSPGTSTYNEQFF
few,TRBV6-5,CASSYGTSGGAAGELFF